This T cell receptor beta chain was sequenced in a study of cytomegalovirus exposure and HLA in healthy donors. Overall study findings and caveats: Later analysis associated a missense DCLRE1C variant with TCR beta V- and J-gene trimming. Reports state that TCR beta sequences accurately predicted most subjects' HLA-A and HLA-B alleles. A later analysis revealed that TCR association rates differed between HLA loci, peaking at DRB1 and bottoming out at HLA-C.

PCR amplification relied on 60 Vbeta primers (plus 13 Jbeta primers). Data came from immunoSEQ multiplex PCR; TCRdb stores just in-frame clones and leaves some out. The profile shows 90,000 to 130,000 clones, 79% of them singletons. This CDR3 region has 13 residues. CDR1 and CDR2 (germline): MNHEY, SMNVEV (reference sequence). The trim removed 8 bases at V and 3 bases at J, leaving 4 bases unmatched. As to this clone: Antigen unknown.

The chain employs TRBV27 and TRBJ2-7; 10 bases are a match to TRBD1. Source material: PBMCs. The TCR originated in a woman under 30 in good health and CMV-seropositive. The CDR3 spells CASGQGDNYEQYF. DNA for the CDR3: TGTGCCAGCGGACAGGGGGATAACTACGAGCAGTACTTC.